This TCR beta chain was identified in a study of OX40 agonist ivuxolimab in advanced cancers. On the study more broadly: Earlier anti-PD-1, anti-PD-L1 or anti-CTLA-4 therapy was permitted; roughly 40% had received some. Study-level findings and limits: Among some nonresponders, normalized T-cell clonal expansion was also low.

Assay: immunoSEQ multiplex PCR; the TCRdb copy retains only in-frame clones and omits some. The table includes 40,000 to 55,000 clones, more than 80% detected once. About this clone: Its specificity is unknown.

The CDR3 is 17 residues long. Germline V gene lookup returns CDR1 SGDLS and CDR2 YYNGEE. Unmatched junction bases numbered 7, after V lost 2 bases and J lost 3 bases. Autoimmune disease history or systemic immunosuppression disqualified patients. Material: CD4+ or CD8+ T cells sorted from blood, obtained in a trial of the OX40 agonist ivuxolimab. The V call is TRBV9, the J call TRBJ2-6, with TRBD1 identical over 8 bases. The receptor was isolated from an adult with an advanced solid tumor such as melanoma, head and neck, liver or kidney cancer. CDR3 DNA: TGTGCCAGCAGCGTCGCTCCAGGGGGCAGTGGGGCCAACGTCCTGACTTTC. Translating gives CASSVAPGGSGANVLTF.